The rows below give T cell receptor beta chains drawn from one sample of a study of Ad26.COV2.S vaccination and SARS-CoV-2 variants. Sequencing was performed with immunoSEQ multiplex PCR; in TCRdb, only in-frame clones are kept and a portion is missing. The sample contains about 280,000 clones, 87% of which appear only once. The starting material was peripheral blood, obtained in a trial of Ad26.COV2.S vaccine versus placebo. These receptors came from a person between 18 and 65 years old who received the Ad26.COV2.S COVID-19 vaccine or a placebo. The CDR3 runs from the conserved cysteine through the conserved F or W. D genes are given only for firm matches. Only some rows state a clone size, as once, few, many or a class for expanded clones.

TRBJ2-3,-,TRBD2,16,TRBV3-1/TRBV3-2,TGTGCCAGCAGCCAATTCGGCGGGGGGGACGTAGATACGCAGTATTTT,CASSQFGGGDVDTQYF
TRBJ1-5,-,TRBD1,16,TRBV18,TGTGCCAGCTCACCACCGAACAGGGGGCGGGATCAGCCCCAGCATTTT,CASSPPNRGRDQPQHF
TRBJ2-1,once,TRBD1,15,TRBV2,TGTGCCAGCAGCTTCGGACAGGGCTCCTACAATGAGCAGTTCTTC,CASSFGQGSYNEQFF
TRBJ1-4,-,-,15,TRBV2,TGTGCCAGCAGCAAAATTACAGACCGAGGTGAAAAACTGTTTTTT,CASSKITDRGEKLFF
TRBJ2-2,-,TRBD1,15,TRBV19,TGTGCCAGCATAGCACAGGGGGATGTCGGCGGGGAGCTGTTTTTT,CASIAQGDVGGELFF
TRBJ2-5,once,-,15,TRBV7-8,TGTGCCAGCAGCTTAGAACCGTCTAGTTTGGAGACCCAGTACTTC,CASSLEPSSLETQYF
TRBJ2-1,-,-,15,TRBV9,TGTGCCAGCAGCAGGGACACGAGCTCCTACAATGAGCAGTTCTTC,CASSRDTSSYNEQFF
TRBJ2-7,-,-,15,TRBV21-1,TGTGCCAGCAGCCGCACAGAGACCCCTCCCTACGAGCAGTACTTC,CASSRTETPPYEQYF
TRBJ2-7,-,TRBD1,13,TRBV9,TGTGCCAGCAGCGGGGACAGGGGGCGAGAGCAGTACTTC,CASSGDRGREQYF
TRBJ1-2,-,-,14,TRBV2,TGTGCCAGCAGTGAATGGGACGGTGGAAGTGGCTACACCTTC,CASSEWDGGSGYTF
TRBJ2-1,-,-,16,TRBV10-3,TGTGCCATCAGTGAGTCTCCGCGGAAAGGGGACAATGAGCAGTTCTTC,CAISESPRKGDNEQFF
TRBJ2-2,-,TRBD2,17,TRBV5-1,TGCGCCAGCAGCTCCGGGACTAGCGGGTCAAACACCGGGGAGCTGTTTTTT,CASSSGTSGSNTGELFF
TRBJ1-1,-,TRBD1,13,TRBV20-1,TGCAGTGCTAGTCGGGACAGGGACACTGAAGCTTTCTTT,CSASRDRDTEAFF
TRBJ1-2,-,-,14,TRBV5-4,TGTGCCAGCAGCTTGGGTAATGGGGCCTATGGCTACACCTTC,CASSLGNGAYGYTF
TRBJ1-6,-,TRBD1,13,TRBV6-5,TGTGCCAGCAGACAGGGGGCCAATTCACCCCTCCACTTT,CASRQGANSPLHF
TRBJ2-5,-,-,13,TRBV7-2,TGTGCCAGCAGCCAAGTGGTTCAAGAGACCCAGTACTTC,CASSQVVQETQYF
TRBJ1-2,-,-,16,TRBV7-9,TGTGCCAGCAGCCCCTACACCGGGACCGATAACTATGGCTACACCTTC,CASSPYTGTDNYGYTF
TRBJ1-2,-,-,15,TRBV9,TGTGCCAGCAGCGACTTTAGGGGGGCAAACTATGGCTACACCTTC,CASSDFRGANYGYTF
TRBJ2-1,-,TRBD2,15,TRBV9,TGTGCCAGCAGCCCGGGACTAGCCTCCTCCAATGAGCAGTTCTTC,CASSPGLASSNEQFF
TRBJ1-6,few,-,14,TRBV7-2,TGTGCCAGCAGCTCACGGGGACGCGATTCACCCCTCCACTTT,CASSSRGRDSPLHF
TRBJ1-1,-,-,14,TRBV13,TGTGCCAGCAGCCCCGGCCCCTCGAACACTGAAGCTTTCTTT,CASSPGPSNTEAFF
TRBJ2-3,-,-,14,TRBV5-1,TGCGCCAGCAGCCCTCGGACAGGCACAGATACGCAGTATTTT,CASSPRTGTDTQYF
TRBJ2-5,once,TRBD2,16,TRBV3-1/TRBV3-2,TGTGCCAGCAGCATACGACTAGCGGGGGGGCGCGAGACCCAGTACTTC,CASSIRLAGGRETQYF
TRBJ2-3,-,-,16,TRBV21-1,TGTGCCAGCAGCAAAGCGGACAGGGGATACACAGATACGCAGTATTTT,CASSKADRGYTDTQYF
TRBJ1-3,-,-,13,TRBV6-5,TGTGCCAGCAGTCTTATCCAGGGAAACACCATATATTTT,CASSLIQGNTIYF
TRBJ2-1,-,-,14,TRBV9,TGTGCCAGCAGCAAGTCGGGGGCCAACAATGAGCAGTTCTTC,CASSKSGANNEQFF
TRBJ1-6,-,-,16,TRBV3-1/TRBV3-2,TGTGCCAGCAGCCATGGGAGGAACCTCTATAATTCACCCCTCCACTTT,CASSHGRNLYNSPLHF
TRBJ2-4,-,-,19,TRBV4-2,TGTGCCAGCAGCCAACTGGTCGGACGGAGGATAGACGCCAAAAACATTCAGTACTTC,CASSQLVGRRIDAKNIQYF
TRBJ2-1,-,-,13,TRBV11-2,TGTGCCAGCAGCTTAGGAGCCTACAATGAGCAGTTCTTC,CASSLGAYNEQFF
TRBJ2-1,-,TRBD2,17,TRBV7-2,TGTGCCAGCAGCTTTCCTAGCGGGGGGGCTCCTTACAATGAGCAGTTCTTC,CASSFPSGGAPYNEQFF
TRBJ2-6,once,-,15,TRBV30,TGTGCCTGGAAGGTTGGGAGGTCTGGGGCCAACGTCCTGACTTTC,CAWKVGRSGANVLTF
TRBJ2-1,many,TRBD2,14,TRBV20-1,TGCAGTGCTAGTTACCTAGCGGGAGAGGGTGAGCAGTTCTTC,CSASYLAGEGEQFF
TRBJ1-1,-,-,12,TRBV5-1,TGCGCCAGCAGCTTGGATGACACTGAAGCTTTCTTT,CASSLDDTEAFF
TRBJ1-1,few,-,14,TRBV9,TGTGCCAGCAGCCCCAGGACATCCGACACTGAAGCTTTCTTT,CASSPRTSDTEAFF
TRBJ2-7,-,TRBD1,15,TRBV2,TGTGCCAGCGGCCGACCCGGGACAGGGAGTTACGAGCAGTACTTC,CASGRPGTGSYEQYF
TRBJ2-1,-,-,13,TRBV7-3,TGTGCCAGCAGCTCCCAACCCTACAATGAGCAGTTCTTC,CASSSQPYNEQFF
TRBJ2-7,-,TRBD2,14,TRBV7-3,TGTGCCAGCAGCTTAGGCGCTAGCGGGGGGTTGAAGTACTTC,CASSLGASGGLKYF
TRBJ2-7,-,-,13,TRBV6-5,TGTGCCAGCAGTTACTCGACGCTGAACGAGCAGTACTTC,CASSYSTLNEQYF
TRBJ1-5,few,-,13,TRBV14,TGTGCCAGCAGCCAAGAGAGGGGTCAGCCCCAGCATTTT,CASSQERGQPQHF
TRBJ1-2,-,-,15,TRBV19,TGTGCCAGTAGTAAGGACGTAGGATCACACTATGGCTACACCTTC,CASSKDVGSHYGYTF
TRBJ2-2,-,TRBD2,18,TRBV24-1,TGTGCCACCAGCCCGACTAGCGGGGGACTTCCGGGCACCGGGGAGCTGTTTTTT,CATSPTSGGLPGTGELFF
TRBJ2-2,many,-,19,TRBV11-2,TGTGCCAGCAGGGCGAAAATTCCGGGACACCCCGCGAACACCGGGGAGCTGTTTTTT,CASRAKIPGHPANTGELFF
TRBJ2-2,-,-,14,TRBV6-2/TRBV6-3,TGTGCCAGCAGTTACGCAGTTTTCACCGGGGAGCTGTTTTTT,CASSYAVFTGELFF
TRBJ2-1,-,TRBD2,19,TRBV7-9,TGTGCCAGCAGAACCGGGACTAGCGGGAGGGTGAGCTCCTACAATGAGCAGTTCTTC,CASRTGTSGRVSSYNEQFF